The rows below give T cell receptor beta chains drawn from one sample of a study of graft-versus-host responses after intestinal transplantation. The assay was immunoSEQ multiplex PCR, and TCRdb's table has in-frame clones only and misses some. The sample carries over 100,000 clones, 85% to 95% recorded once. Antigens of these TCRs are unknown. The sample in question was unstimulated CD4+ T cells sorted from spleen or lymph node cells, obtained before intestinal transplant. The receptor source for this set is a human donor who received an intestinal transplant. The CDR3 runs from the conserved cysteine through the conserved F or W. The D gene is left open where the match is weak. Some rows mark clone size as missing; the rest say once, few, many or name a class of expanded clone.

D gene: NA
J gene: TRBJ2-5
V gene: TRBV6-1
clone size: once
CDR3 DNA: TGTGCCAGCAGTGAATACGTGTCTAGCGAAATGGGGACCCAGTACTTC
CDR3 protein: CASSEYVSSEMGTQYF

D gene: NA
J gene: TRBJ1-1
V gene: TRBV20-1
clone size: NA
CDR3 DNA: TGCAGTGCTCCGAACACTGAAGCTTTCTTT
CDR3 protein: CSAPNTEAFF

D gene: NA
J gene: TRBJ2-1
V gene: TRBV7-3
clone size: NA
CDR3 DNA: TGTGCCAGCAGCCTTGGGGGGACCACCTACAATGAGCAGTTCTTC
CDR3 protein: CASSLGGTTYNEQFF

D gene: TRBD1
J gene: TRBJ2-4
V gene: TRBV25-1
clone size: NA
CDR3 DNA: TGTGCCAGCAGTGGCCTTGGACAGGGGATTCTAGCCAAAAACATTCAGTACTTC
CDR3 protein: CASSGLGQGILAKNIQYF

D gene: NA
J gene: TRBJ2-1
V gene: TRBV11-3
clone size: NA
CDR3 DNA: TGTGCCAGCAGCTTAACTAGTTGGAATGAGCAGTTCTTC
CDR3 protein: CASSLTSWNEQFF

D gene: NA
J gene: TRBJ1-2
V gene: TRBV7-9
clone size: NA
CDR3 DNA: TGTGCCAGCAGCTTAGAAGCCCCGGGACTCTATGGCTACACCTTC
CDR3 protein: CASSLEAPGLYGYTF

D gene: TRBD1
J gene: TRBJ1-2
V gene: TRBV27
clone size: NA
CDR3 DNA: TGTGCCAGCAGTTTATCGGTGGGACAGGGGACCTATGGCTACACCTTC
CDR3 protein: CASSLSVGQGTYGYTF

D gene: NA
J gene: TRBJ2-3
V gene: TRBV14
clone size: NA
CDR3 DNA: TGTGCCAGCAGCCAGCCAGACACAGATACGCAGTATTTT
CDR3 protein: CASSQPDTDTQYF

D gene: NA
J gene: TRBJ1-1
V gene: TRBV18
clone size: NA
CDR3 DNA: TGTGCCAGCTCACCACCGGGGTTGTACACTGAAGCTTTCTTT
CDR3 protein: CASSPPGLYTEAFF

D gene: TRBD1
J gene: TRBJ2-7
V gene: TRBV27
clone size: NA
CDR3 DNA: TGTGCCAGCAGTTCGACAGGGGACGAGCAGTACTTC
CDR3 protein: CASSSTGDEQYF

D gene: TRBD1
J gene: TRBJ2-7
V gene: TRBV27
clone size: NA
CDR3 DNA: TGTGCCAGCAGTTTGGGGACAGGGGACAAGCAGTACTTC
CDR3 protein: CASSLGTGDKQYF

D gene: NA
J gene: TRBJ1-5
V gene: TRBV28
clone size: NA
CDR3 DNA: TGTGCCAGCAGTTTATTCGCCCCCATACAGGGCATTTCCAATCAGCCCCAGCATTTT
CDR3 protein: CASSLFAPIQGISNQPQHF

D gene: NA
J gene: TRBJ2-1
V gene: TRBV5-8
clone size: once
CDR3 DNA: TGTGCCAGCAGCTTGAACGGGCTCGGTTCCTACAATGAGCAGTTCTTC
CDR3 protein: CASSLNGLGSYNEQFF

D gene: NA
J gene: TRBJ2-5
V gene: TRBV18
clone size: NA
CDR3 DNA: TGTGCCAGCTCACCGAGGGACGAGACCCAGTACTTC
CDR3 protein: CASSPRDETQYF

D gene: NA
J gene: TRBJ2-7
V gene: TRBV6-5
clone size: NA
CDR3 DNA: TGTGCCAGCACCCGTGGGGTCGGAGCCACGGGGCAGTACTTC
CDR3 protein: CASTRGVGATGQYF

D gene: TRBD2
J gene: TRBJ2-3
V gene: TRBV28
clone size: NA
CDR3 DNA: TGTGCCAGCAGTTTATCAGTAGCGGGAGGGAACACAGATACGCAGTATTTT
CDR3 protein: CASSLSVAGGNTDTQYF

D gene: NA
J gene: TRBJ2-3
V gene: TRBV5-1
clone size: NA
CDR3 DNA: TGCGCCAGCAGCTTGGAGGGCCCGAATACGCAGTATTTT
CDR3 protein: CASSLEGPNTQYF

D gene: NA
J gene: TRBJ1-1
V gene: TRBV5-4
clone size: NA
CDR3 DNA: TGTGCCATCCGTGACAGGCTGAACACTGAAGCTTTCTTT
CDR3 protein: CAIRDRLNTEAFF

D gene: NA
J gene: TRBJ2-7
V gene: TRBV19
clone size: NA
CDR3 DNA: TGTGCCAGTAGCCGGTCGAGACATAGCTCCTACGAGCAGTACTTC
CDR3 protein: CASSRSRHSSYEQYF

D gene: TRBD2
J gene: TRBJ2-7
V gene: TRBV5-1
clone size: NA
CDR3 DNA: TGCGCCAGCAGCTTCCACATAGCGGGAGGGTCCTACGAGCAGTACTTC
CDR3 protein: CASSFHIAGGSYEQYF

D gene: TRBD2
J gene: TRBJ2-3
V gene: TRBV11-3
clone size: NA
CDR3 DNA: TGTGCCAGCAGCTTACGCGGGACTAGCGGTACTAGCACAGATACGCAGTATTTT
CDR3 protein: CASSLRGTSGTSTDTQYF

D gene: TRBD2
J gene: TRBJ2-3
V gene: TRBV28
clone size: NA
CDR3 DNA: TGTGCCAGCAGCCTCCCGGGACTAGCGGGAGTAAAGGGCACAGATACGCAGTATTTT
CDR3 protein: CASSLPGLAGVKGTDTQYF

D gene: NA
J gene: TRBJ1-5
V gene: TRBV27
clone size: NA
CDR3 DNA: TGTGCCAGCAGTTTATGGCCAGGGAGGAGCAATCAGCCCCAGCATTTT
CDR3 protein: CASSLWPGRSNQPQHF

D gene: NA
J gene: TRBJ2-3
V gene: TRBV9
clone size: NA
CDR3 DNA: TGTGCCAGCAGCGTAGGCACGGGACTTAGCACAGATACGCAGTATTTT
CDR3 protein: CASSVGTGLSTDTQYF

D gene: TRBD1
J gene: TRBJ1-6
V gene: TRBV7-9
clone size: once
CDR3 DNA: TGTGCCAGCAACTCAGGGGGGTATAATTCACCCCTCCACTTT
CDR3 protein: CASNSGGYNSPLHF

D gene: NA
J gene: TRBJ1-4
V gene: TRBV6-1
clone size: NA
CDR3 DNA: TGTGCCAGCAGTGACTTTTTAGGGGCGTATGAAAAACTGTTTTTT
CDR3 protein: CASSDFLGAYEKLFF

D gene: NA
J gene: TRBJ1-1
V gene: TRBV19
clone size: NA
CDR3 DNA: TGTGCCAGTAGCCCAGCGCTACCGGGACAAAAGTTACTCTTT
CDR3 protein: CASSPALPGQKLLF

D gene: TRBD2
J gene: TRBJ2-1
V gene: TRBV2
clone size: once
CDR3 DNA: TGTGCCAGCAGTCCTAGCGGGCTATTCTACAATGAGCAGTTCTTC
CDR3 protein: CASSPSGLFYNEQFF

D gene: TRBD2
J gene: TRBJ2-1
V gene: TRBV5-1
clone size: NA
CDR3 DNA: TGCGCCAGCAGCATTCTAGCGGGAACCTACAATGAGCAGTTCTTC
CDR3 protein: CASSILAGTYNEQFF

D gene: TRBD1
J gene: TRBJ2-3
V gene: TRBV6-1
clone size: once
CDR3 DNA: TGTGCCAGCACTGGACAGGGATACACAGATACGCAGTATTTT
CDR3 protein: CASTGQGYTDTQYF

D gene: TRBD2
J gene: TRBJ2-7
V gene: TRBV4-2
clone size: few
CDR3 DNA: TGTGCCAGCAGCCAATGGGAGGGCCCCAACGAGCAGTACTTC
CDR3 protein: CASSQWEGPNEQYF

D gene: TRBD1
J gene: TRBJ2-7
V gene: TRBV30
clone size: NA
CDR3 DNA: TGTGCCTGGAGTGTACTCGGGACAGGGGGCATCTACGAGCAGTACTTC
CDR3 protein: CAWSVLGTGGIYEQYF